This TCR beta chain was sequenced during a study of molecular identifiers for immune sequencing clone quantification. Concerning this clonotype itself: Just one base apart from a much larger clone, this may be a read error.

TCRdb processed the PCR reads anew with MiXCR; each CDR3 protein has one entry. The repertoire includes 250,000 to 350,000 distinct CDR3 sequences, over 20% of them detected once, and 0.7% to 0.9% sits in the top ten. Sorted naive CD8 T cells were those defined as CD8+CD4-CCR7+CD45RA+. The TCR was taken from a human donor in good health. Some libraries in this study had Jurkat cell RNA spiked in. The material sequenced was naive CD8+ T cells from blood, with Jurkat cell RNA spiked in. Regarding subset: FACS-sorted CD8+CD4-CCR7+CD45RA+ naive T cells.

CDR3 in DNA: TGTGCCAACAGTCGGGTGGGCGCCGTCCACGAGCAGTACTTC. The encoded protein is CANSRVGAVHEQYF. The V gene is TRBV27, the J gene TRBJ2-7; no firm D call. This CDR3 comprises 14 residues. Germline V gene lookup returns CDR1 MNHEY and CDR2 SMNVEV (reference sequence).